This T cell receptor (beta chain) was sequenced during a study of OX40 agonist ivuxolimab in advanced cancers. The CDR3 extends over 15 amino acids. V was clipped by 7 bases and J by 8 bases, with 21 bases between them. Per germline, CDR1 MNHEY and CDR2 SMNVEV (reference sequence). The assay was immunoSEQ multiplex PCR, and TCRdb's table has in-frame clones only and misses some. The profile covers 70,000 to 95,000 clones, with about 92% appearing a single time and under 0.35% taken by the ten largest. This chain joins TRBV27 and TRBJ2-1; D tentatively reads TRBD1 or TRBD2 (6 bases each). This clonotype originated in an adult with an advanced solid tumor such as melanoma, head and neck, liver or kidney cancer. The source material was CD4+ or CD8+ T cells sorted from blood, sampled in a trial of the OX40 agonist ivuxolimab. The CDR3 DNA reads TGTGCCAGCAATTCCAGGGGACTTCAAGGCGATGAGCAGTTCTTC. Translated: CASNSRGLQGDEQFF.